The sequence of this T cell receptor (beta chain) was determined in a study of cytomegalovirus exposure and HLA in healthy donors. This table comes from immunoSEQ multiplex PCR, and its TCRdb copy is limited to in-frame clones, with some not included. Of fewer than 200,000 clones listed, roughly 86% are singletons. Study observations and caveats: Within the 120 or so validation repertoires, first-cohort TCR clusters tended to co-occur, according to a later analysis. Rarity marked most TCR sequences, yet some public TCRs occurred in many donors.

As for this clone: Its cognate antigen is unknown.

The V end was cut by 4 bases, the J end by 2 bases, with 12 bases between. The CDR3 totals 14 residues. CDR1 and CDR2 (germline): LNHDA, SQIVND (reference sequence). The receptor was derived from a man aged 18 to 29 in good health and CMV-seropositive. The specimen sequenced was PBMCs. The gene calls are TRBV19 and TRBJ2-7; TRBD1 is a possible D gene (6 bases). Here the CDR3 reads CASSRVGQTYEQYF. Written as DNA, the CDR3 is TGTGCCAGTAGTAGAGTCGGACAGACCTACGAGCAGTACTTC.